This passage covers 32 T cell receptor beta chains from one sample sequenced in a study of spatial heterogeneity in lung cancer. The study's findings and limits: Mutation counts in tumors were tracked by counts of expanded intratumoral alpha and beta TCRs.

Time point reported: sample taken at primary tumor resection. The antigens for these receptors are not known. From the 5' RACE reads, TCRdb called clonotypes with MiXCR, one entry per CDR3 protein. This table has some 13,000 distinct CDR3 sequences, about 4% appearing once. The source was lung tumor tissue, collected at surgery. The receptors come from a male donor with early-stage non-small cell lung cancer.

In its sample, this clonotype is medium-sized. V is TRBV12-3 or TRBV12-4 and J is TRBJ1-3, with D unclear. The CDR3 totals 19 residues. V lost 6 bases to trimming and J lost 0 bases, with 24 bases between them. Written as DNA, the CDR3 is TGTGCCAGCAGCCCTTTCAACCGAGCAGCGCCGAGCTCTGGAAACACCATATATTTT. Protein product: CASSPFNRAAPSSGNTIYF.

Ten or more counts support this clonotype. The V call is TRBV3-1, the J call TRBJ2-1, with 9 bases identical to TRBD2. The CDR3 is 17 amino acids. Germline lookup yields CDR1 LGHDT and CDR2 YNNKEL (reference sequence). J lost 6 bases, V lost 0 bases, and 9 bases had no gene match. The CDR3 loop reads CASSQDLGLAGSNEQFF. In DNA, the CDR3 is TGTGCCAGCAGCCAAGATTTGGGTCTAGCGGGATCCAATGAGCAGTTCTTC.

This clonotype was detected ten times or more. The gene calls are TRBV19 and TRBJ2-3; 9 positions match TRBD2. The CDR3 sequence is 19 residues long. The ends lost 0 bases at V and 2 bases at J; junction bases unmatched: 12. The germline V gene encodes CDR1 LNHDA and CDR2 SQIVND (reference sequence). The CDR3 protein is CASSIDLIWASGNTDTQYF. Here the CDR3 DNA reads TGTGCCAGTAGTATAGATCTCATCTGGGCTAGCGGGAACACAGATACGCAGTATTTT.

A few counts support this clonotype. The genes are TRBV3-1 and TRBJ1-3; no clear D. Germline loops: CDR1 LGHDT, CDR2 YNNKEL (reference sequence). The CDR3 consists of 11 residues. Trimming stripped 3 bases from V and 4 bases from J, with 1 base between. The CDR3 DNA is TGTGCCAGCAGCCAGGGAAACACCATATATTTT. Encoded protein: CASSQGNTIYF.

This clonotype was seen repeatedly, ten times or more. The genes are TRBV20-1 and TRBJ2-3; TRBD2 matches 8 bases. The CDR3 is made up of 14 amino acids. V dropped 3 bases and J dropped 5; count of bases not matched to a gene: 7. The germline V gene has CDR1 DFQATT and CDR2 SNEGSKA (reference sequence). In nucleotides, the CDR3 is TGCAGTGCTAGCTGGCGGGGGGCCGGAGATACGCAGTATTTT. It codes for CSASWRGAGDTQYF.

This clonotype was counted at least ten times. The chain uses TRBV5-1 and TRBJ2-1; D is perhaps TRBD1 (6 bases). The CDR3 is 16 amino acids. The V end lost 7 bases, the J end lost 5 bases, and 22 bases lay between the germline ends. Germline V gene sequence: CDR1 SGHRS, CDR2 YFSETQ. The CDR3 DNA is TGCGCCAGCGCCACTCAGGGGACACTAAAGCACAATGAGCAGTTCTTC. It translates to CASATQGTLKHNEQFF.

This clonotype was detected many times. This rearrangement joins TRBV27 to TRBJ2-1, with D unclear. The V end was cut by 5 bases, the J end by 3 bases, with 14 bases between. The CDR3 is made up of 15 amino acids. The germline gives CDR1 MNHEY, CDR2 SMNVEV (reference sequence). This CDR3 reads CASSVDWAVYNEQFF. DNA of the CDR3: TGTGCCAGCAGTGTCGACTGGGCCGTCTACAATGAGCAGTTCTTC.

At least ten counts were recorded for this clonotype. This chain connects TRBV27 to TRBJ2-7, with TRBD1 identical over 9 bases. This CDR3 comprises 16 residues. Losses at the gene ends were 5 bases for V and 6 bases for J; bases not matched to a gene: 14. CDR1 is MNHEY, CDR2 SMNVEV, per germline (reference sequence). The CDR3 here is CASSRSSGTGTSEQYF. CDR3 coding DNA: TGTGCCAGCAGTCGATCATCCGGGACAGGGACTTCCGAGCAGTACTTC.

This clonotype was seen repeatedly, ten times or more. CDR3 DNA: TGCAGTGCTAGAAGGGGTAGGAGCAATCAGCCCCAGCATTTT. Translated: CSARRGRSNQPQHF. The chain has TRBV20-1 and TRBJ1-5; a weak D match, TRBD1 (5 bases). This CDR3 has 14 amino acids. The germline CDR1 and CDR2 sequences are DFQATT and SNEGSKA (reference sequence). V was trimmed by 2 bases and J by 1 base, leaving 9 bases between them.

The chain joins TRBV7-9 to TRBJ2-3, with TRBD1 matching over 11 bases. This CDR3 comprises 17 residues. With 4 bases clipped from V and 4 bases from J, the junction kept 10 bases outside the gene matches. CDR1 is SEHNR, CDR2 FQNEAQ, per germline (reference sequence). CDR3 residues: CASSSGQGAQGADTQYF. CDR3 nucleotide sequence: TGTGCCAGCAGCTCCGGACAGGGGGCACAGGGGGCAGATACGCAGTATTTT.

CDR3 amino acids: CASSLGRSYEQYF. CDR3 sequence (DNA): TGCGCCAGCAGCTTGGGACGTTCCTACGAGCAGTACTTC. This sequence joins TRBV5-1 and TRBJ2-7; no definite D call. Deletions cut 0 bases from V and 1 base from J, with 5 bases between. This CDR3 has 13 residues. CDR1 SGHRS and CDR2 YFSETQ come from the germline V gene. Full variable domain (rest looked up from reference TRBV5-1 and TRBJ2-7): KAGVTQTPRYLIKTRGQQVTLSCSPISGHRSVSWYQQTPGQGLQFLFEYFSETQRNKGNFPGRFSGRQFSNSRSEMNVSTLELGDSALYLCASSLGRSYEQYFGPGTRLTVT.

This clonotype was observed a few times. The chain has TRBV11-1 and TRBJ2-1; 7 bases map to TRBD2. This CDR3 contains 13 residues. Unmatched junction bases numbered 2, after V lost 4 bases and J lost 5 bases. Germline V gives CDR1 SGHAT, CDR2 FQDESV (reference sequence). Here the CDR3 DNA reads TGTGCCAGCAGCTGGACTAGTGACAATGAGCAGTTCTTC. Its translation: CASSWTSDNEQFF.

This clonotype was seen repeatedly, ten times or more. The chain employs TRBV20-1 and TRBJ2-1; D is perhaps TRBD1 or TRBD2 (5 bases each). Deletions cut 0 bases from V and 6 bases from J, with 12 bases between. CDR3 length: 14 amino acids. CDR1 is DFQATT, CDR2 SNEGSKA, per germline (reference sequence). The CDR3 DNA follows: TGCAGTGCTAGAGATGCCCGAGGGGTCAATGAGCAGTTCTTC. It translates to CSARDARGVNEQFF.

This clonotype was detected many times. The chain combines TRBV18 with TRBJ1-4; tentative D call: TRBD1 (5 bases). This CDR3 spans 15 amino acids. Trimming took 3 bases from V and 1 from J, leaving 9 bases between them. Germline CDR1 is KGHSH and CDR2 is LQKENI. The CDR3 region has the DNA TGTGCCAGCTCACCTGGGGGACTAACTAATGAAAAACTGTTTTTT. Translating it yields CASSPGGLTNEKLFF.

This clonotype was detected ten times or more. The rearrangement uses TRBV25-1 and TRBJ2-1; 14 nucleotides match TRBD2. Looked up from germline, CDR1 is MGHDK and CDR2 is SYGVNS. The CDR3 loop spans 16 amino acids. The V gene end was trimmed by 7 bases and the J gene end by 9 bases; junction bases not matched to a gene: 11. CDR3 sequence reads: CASKGGTSGSFGEQFF. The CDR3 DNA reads TGTGCCAGCAAGGGCGGGACTAGCGGGAGTTTCGGTGAGCAGTTCTTC.

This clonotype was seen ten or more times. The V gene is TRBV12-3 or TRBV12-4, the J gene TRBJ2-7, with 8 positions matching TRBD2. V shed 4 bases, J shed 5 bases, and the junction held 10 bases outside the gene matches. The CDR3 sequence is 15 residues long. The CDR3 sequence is CASSSGGVTRDEQYF. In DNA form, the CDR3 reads TGTGCCAGCAGTTCCGGGGGGGTGACGAGGGACGAGCAGTACTTC.

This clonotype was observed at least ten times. The CDR3 spells CSASRDPRNKPQHF. CDR3 sequence (DNA): TGCAGTGCTAGCCGGGATCCGCGTAACAAGCCCCAGCATTTT. The chain has TRBV20-1 and TRBJ1-5; D is ambiguous. V shed 3 bases and J shed 8 bases, with 17 bases lying between them. This CDR3 has 14 amino acids. Germline lookup yields CDR1 DFQATT and CDR2 SNEGSKA (reference sequence).

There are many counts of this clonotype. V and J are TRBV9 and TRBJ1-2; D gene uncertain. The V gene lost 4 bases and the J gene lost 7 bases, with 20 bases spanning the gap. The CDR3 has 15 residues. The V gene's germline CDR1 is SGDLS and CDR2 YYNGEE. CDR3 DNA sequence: TGTGCCAGCAGCCCCACGGACTCGGCCCTGCGTGGCTACACCTTC. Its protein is CASSPTDSALRGYTF.

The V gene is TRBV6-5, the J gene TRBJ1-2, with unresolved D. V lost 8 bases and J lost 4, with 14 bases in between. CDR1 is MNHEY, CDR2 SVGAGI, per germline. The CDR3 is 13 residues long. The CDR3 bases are TGTGCCAGCGGAGGTTCTCCGGGCTATGGCTACACCTTC. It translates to CASGGSPGYGYTF.

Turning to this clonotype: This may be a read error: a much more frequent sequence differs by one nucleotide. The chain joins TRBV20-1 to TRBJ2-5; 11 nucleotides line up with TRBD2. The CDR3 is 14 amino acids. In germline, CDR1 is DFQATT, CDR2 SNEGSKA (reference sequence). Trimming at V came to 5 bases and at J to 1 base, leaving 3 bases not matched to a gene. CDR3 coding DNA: TGCAGTGCTGAACTAGCGGGGGCCCAAGAGACCCAGTACTTC. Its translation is CSAELAGAQETQYF.

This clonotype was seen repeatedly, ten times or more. The CDR3 bases are TGTGCCAGCTCGTCGCTACCCCGGGACCAAGGGATGGAGACCCAGTACTTC. It specifies CASSSLPRDQGMETQYF. The J gene is TRBJ2-5, the V gene TRBV6-5; D is possibly TRBD1 or TRBD2 (5 bases each). Trimming pared 8 bases from V and 5 bases from J, leaving 27 bases between. The germline gives CDR1 MNHEY, CDR2 SVGAGI. The length of the CDR3 is 17 residues.

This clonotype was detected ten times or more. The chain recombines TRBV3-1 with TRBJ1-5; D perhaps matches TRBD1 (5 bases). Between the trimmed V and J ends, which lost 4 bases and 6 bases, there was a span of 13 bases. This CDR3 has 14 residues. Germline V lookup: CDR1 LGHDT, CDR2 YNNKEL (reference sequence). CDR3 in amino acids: CASSLGGRGQPQHF. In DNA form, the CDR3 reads TGTGCCAGCAGCCTGGGAGGTAGGGGTCAGCCCCAGCATTTT. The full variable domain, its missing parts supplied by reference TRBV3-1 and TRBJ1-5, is DTAVSQTPKYLVTQMGNDKSIKCEQNLGHDTMYWYKQDSKKFLKIMFSYNNKELIINETVPNRFSPKSPDKAHLNLHINSLELGDSAVYFCASSLGGRGQPQHFGDGTRLSIL.

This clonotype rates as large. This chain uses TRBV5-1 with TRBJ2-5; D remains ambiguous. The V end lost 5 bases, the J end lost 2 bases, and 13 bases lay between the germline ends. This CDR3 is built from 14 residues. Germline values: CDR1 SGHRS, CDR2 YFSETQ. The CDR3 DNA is TGCGCCAGCAGTTACAACGGCCAACAAGAGACCCAGTACTTC. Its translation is CASSYNGQQETQYF.

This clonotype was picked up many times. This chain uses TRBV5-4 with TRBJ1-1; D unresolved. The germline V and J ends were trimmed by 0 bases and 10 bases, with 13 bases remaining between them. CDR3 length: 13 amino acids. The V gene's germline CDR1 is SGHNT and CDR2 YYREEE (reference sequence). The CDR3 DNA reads TGTGCCAGCAGCTTGGGAGGCGCTAACGGAGCTTTCTTT. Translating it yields CASSLGGANGAFF. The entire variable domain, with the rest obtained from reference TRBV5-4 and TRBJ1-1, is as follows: ETGVTQSPTHLIKTRGQQVTLRCSSQSGHNTVSWYQQALGQGPQFIFQYYREEENGRGNFPPRFSGLQFPNYSSELNVNALELDDSALYLCASSLGGANGAFFGQGTRLTVV.

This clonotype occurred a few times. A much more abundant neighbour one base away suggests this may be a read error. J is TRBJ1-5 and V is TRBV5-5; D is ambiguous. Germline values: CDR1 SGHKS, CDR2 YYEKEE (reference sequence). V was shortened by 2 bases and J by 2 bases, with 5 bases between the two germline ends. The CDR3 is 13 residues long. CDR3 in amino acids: CASSFPRNQPQHF. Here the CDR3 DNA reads TGTGCCAGCAGCTTTCCCCGCAATCAGCCCCAGCATTTT.

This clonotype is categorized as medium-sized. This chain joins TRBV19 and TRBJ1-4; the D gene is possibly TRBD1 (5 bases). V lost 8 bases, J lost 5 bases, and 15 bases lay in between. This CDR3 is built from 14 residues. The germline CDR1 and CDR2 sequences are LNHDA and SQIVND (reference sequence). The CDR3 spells CASRDRHLNEKLFF. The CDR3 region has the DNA TGTGCCAGTCGGGACCGGCACCTGAATGAAAAACTGTTTTTT.

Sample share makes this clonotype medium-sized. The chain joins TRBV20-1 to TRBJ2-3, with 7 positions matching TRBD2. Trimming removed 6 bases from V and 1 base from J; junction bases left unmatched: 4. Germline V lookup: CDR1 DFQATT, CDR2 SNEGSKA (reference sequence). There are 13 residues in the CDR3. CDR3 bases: TGCAGTGCACAGCTAGCGGGCACAGATACGCAGTATTTT. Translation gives CSAQLAGTDTQYF.

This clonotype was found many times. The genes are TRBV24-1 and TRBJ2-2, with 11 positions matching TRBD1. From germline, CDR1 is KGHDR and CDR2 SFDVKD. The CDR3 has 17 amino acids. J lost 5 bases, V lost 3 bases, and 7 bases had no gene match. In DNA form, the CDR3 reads TGTGCCACCAGTGATGAGGCGGGGACAGGGGGAACCGGGGAGCTGTTTTTT. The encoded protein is CATSDEAGTGGTGELFF.

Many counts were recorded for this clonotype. CDR3 coding DNA: TGCGCCAGCAGCTTGGAATCGAGCCCCATGAACACTGAAGCTTTCTTT. This codes for CASSLESSPMNTEAFF. The V gene is TRBV5-1, the J gene TRBJ1-1; D remains unclear. Trimming cost V 0 bases and J 0 bases, with 12 bases left between them. The CDR3 has 16 residues. Per the germline V gene, CDR1 is SGHRS and CDR2 is YFSETQ.

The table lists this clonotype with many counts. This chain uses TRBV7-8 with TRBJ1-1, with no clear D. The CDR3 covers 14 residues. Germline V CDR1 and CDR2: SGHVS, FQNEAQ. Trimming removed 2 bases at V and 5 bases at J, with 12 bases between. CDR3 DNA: TGTGCCAGCAGCTTATCCTCTAGGATTACTGAAGCTTTCTTT. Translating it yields CASSLSSRITEAFF.

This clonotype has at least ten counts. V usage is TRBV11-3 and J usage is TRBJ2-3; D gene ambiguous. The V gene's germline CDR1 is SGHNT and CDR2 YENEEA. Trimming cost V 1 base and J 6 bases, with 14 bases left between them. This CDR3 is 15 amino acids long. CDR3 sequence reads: CASSLGVVSGDTQYF. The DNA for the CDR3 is TGTGCCAGCAGCTTAGGTGTGGTTAGTGGCGATACGCAGTATTTT. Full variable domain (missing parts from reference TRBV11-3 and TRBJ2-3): EAGVVQSPRYKIIEKKQPVAFWCNPISGHNTLYWYLQNLGQGPELLIRYENEEAVDDSQLPKDRFSAERLKGVDSTLKIQPAELGDSAVYLCASSLGVVSGDTQYFGPGTRLTVL.

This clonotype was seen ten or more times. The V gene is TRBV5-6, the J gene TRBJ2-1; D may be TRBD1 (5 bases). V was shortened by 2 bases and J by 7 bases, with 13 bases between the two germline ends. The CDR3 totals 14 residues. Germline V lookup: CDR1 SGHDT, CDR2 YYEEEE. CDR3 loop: CASSLLQGWNEQFF. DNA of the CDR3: TGTGCCAGCAGCTTACTGCAGGGCTGGAATGAGCAGTTCTTC.